A single sample is the source of the 29 T cell receptor beta chains below, sequenced in a study of HIV-infected patients and healthy controls. cDNA was made from 500 ng RNA using alpha and beta constant primers. Separate chain-specific third strand synthesis with multiplexing indices produced the alpha and beta libraries. TCRdb itself ran the 5' RACE reads through MiXCR, one entry per CDR3 protein. The sample shows roughly 11,000 distinct CDR3 sequences, around 5% of them seen only once. No cell fractionation was done, so the repertoire covers all unsorted peripheral blood T cells. Sequences were obtained from blood. The origin of the receptors is an adult in good health.

This clonotype is judged medium-sized (0.01 to 0.1%). The J gene is TRBJ2-1, the V gene TRBV12-3 or TRBV12-4; D gene unclear. The ends were cut back, 1 base at V and 8 bases at J, with 9 bases in the middle. CDR3 length: 13 amino acids. CDR3 in DNA: TGTGCCAGCAGTTTAGACCGGCGCTATGAGCAGTTCTTC. The encoded protein is CASSLDRRYEQFF.

The sample holds a few counts of this clonotype. V gene TRBV20-1 combines with J gene TRBJ1-1; 7 nucleotides agree with TRBD1. Unmatched junction bases numbered 11, after V lost 6 bases and J lost 1 base. The CDR3 runs to 15 residues. The germline V gene encodes CDR1 DFQATT and CDR2 SNEGSKA (reference sequence). As DNA, the CDR3 is TGCAGTGCCTCACCCACAGGGGCCCCGAACACTGAAGCTTTCTTT. Protein sequence: CSASPTGAPNTEAFF.

This clonotype was detected many times. CDR3 nucleotide sequence: TGTGCCAGCAGGCGGGCCTACTATGGCTACACCTTC. Its protein product is CASRRAYYGYTF. The rearrangement uses TRBV12-3 or TRBV12-4 and TRBJ1-2; D unresolved. This CDR3 is 12 amino acids long. The germline V and J ends were trimmed by 6 bases and 3 bases, with 8 bases remaining between them.

The rearrangement uses TRBV10-2 and TRBJ2-5; 12 nucleotides match TRBD2. V lost 5 bases, J lost 2 bases, and 3 bases stayed unmatched. The V gene's germline CDR1 is WSHSY and CDR2 SAAADI. This CDR3 comprises 15 residues. CDR3 protein: CASSTLAGGQETQYF. CDR3 DNA sequence: TGCGCCAGCAGTACACTAGCGGGGGGACAAGAGACCCAGTACTTC.

This clonotype was seen only a few times. As DNA, the CDR3 is TGCAGTGCTAGTTTCACTGAAGCTTTCTTT. Translated, it gives CSASFTEAFF. The chain couples TRBV20-1 to TRBJ1-1; D is unresolved. Germline V lookup: CDR1 DFQATT, CDR2 SNEGSKA (reference sequence). The CDR3 runs 10 residues. Trimming pared 3 bases from V and 4 bases from J, leaving 3 bases between.

Many counts were recorded for this clonotype. This chain links TRBV12-3 or TRBV12-4 with TRBJ2-3; 9 bases agree with TRBD2. The CDR3 contains 14 residues. V gave up 6 bases and J gave up 5 bases; unmatched junction bases: 6. The chain's CDR3 is CASSPQRGEDTQYF. Written as DNA, the CDR3 is TGTGCCAGCAGCCCGCAGCGGGGGGAAGATACGCAGTATTTT.

This clonotype has ten or more counts. This chain joins TRBV6-5 and TRBJ2-5, with 12 bases lining up with TRBD2. Per germline, CDR1 MNHEY and CDR2 SVGAGI. J lost 5 bases, V lost 1 base, and 2 bases had no gene match. This CDR3 is built from 15 residues. DNA of the CDR3: TGTGCCAGCAGTTACTACGGACTAGCGGGGGAGACCCAGTACTTC. It yields the protein CASSYYGLAGETQYF.

The table lists this clonotype with many counts. CDR3 protein: CASSLGRRGDEQFF. DNA for the CDR3: TGTGCCAGCAGCCTTGGTAGGAGGGGTGATGAGCAGTTCTTC. The chain employs TRBV7-6 and TRBJ2-1; a possible D gene is TRBD2 (6 bases). The CDR3 loop spans 14 amino acids. V dropped 5 bases and J dropped 8 bases, with 16 bases sitting between them. Germline lookup yields CDR1 SGHVS and CDR2 FNYEAQ.

By frequency in the sample, this clonotype is medium-sized. The chain carries TRBV19 and TRBJ2-3; 9 bases map to TRBD1. The germline V gene has CDR1 LNHDA and CDR2 SQIVND (reference sequence). With 4 bases clipped from V and 4 bases from J, the junction kept 12 bases outside the gene matches. This CDR3 spans 17 amino acids. This CDR3 is CASSTATGTGFSDTQYF. CDR3 sequence (DNA): TGTGCCAGTAGTACCGCAACCGGGACAGGGTTTTCAGATACGCAGTATTTT.

In its sample, this clonotype was seen many times. The gene calls are TRBV6-1 and TRBJ1-2, with 8 bases fitting TRBD1. CDR1 and CDR2 from the germline V gene are MNHNS and SASEGT. The CDR3 sequence is 14 residues long. Unmatched junction bases numbered 6, after V lost 2 bases and J lost 7 bases. The CDR3 DNA follows: TGTGCCAGCAGTGAACTTAGGCAGGGGGCTGGCTACACCTTC. This sequence encodes CASSELRQGAGYTF.

J is TRBJ1-4 and V is TRBV12-3 or TRBV12-4; 8 bases agree with TRBD1. Unmatched junction bases numbered 2, after V lost 3 bases and J lost 8 bases. The CDR3 extends over 13 amino acids. In DNA form, the CDR3 reads TGTGCCAGCAGTTTGGGACAGGCGGAAAAACTGTTTTTT. Translation gives CASSLGQAEKLFF.

The table lists this clonotype with many counts. The chain joins TRBV11-2 to TRBJ2-1; either TRBD1 or TRBD2 may supply D (5 bases each). Germline V gene lookup returns CDR1 SGHAT and CDR2 FQNNGV. Trimming left V 1 base short and J 5 bases short, with 12 bases between. The CDR3 has 15 amino acids. This CDR3 reads CASSLGHGTNNEQFF. CDR3 DNA sequence: TGTGCCAGCAGCTTAGGCCACGGGACGAACAATGAGCAGTTCTTC.

This chain joins TRBV20-1 and TRBJ2-7; TRBD1 agrees at 7 bases. Per the germline V gene, CDR1 is DFQATT and CDR2 is SNEGSKA (reference sequence). The CDR3 consists of 14 residues. Trimming removed 5 bases from V and 5 bases from J; junction bases left unmatched: 12. As DNA, the CDR3 is TGCAGTGCTCATCGGGACAGTCTGGCCAACGAGCAGTACTTC. Its protein product is CSAHRDSLANEQYF.

This clonotype was seen a few times. The chain employs TRBV12-3 or TRBV12-4 and TRBJ2-3; unclear D gene. The V end was cut by 2 bases, the J end by 4 bases, with 4 bases between. The CDR3 covers 12 residues. The CDR3 reads CASSLRADTQYF. In nucleotides, the CDR3 is TGTGCCAGCAGTTTACGCGCAGATACGCAGTATTTT.

The sample holds many counts of this clonotype. The CDR3 DNA reads TGTGCCAGCAGTTTAATTGGACCTTCCCCTGGGGAAAAACTGTTTTTT. It encodes CASSLIGPSPGEKLFF. The chain joins TRBV27 to TRBJ1-4, with D unresolved. In germline, CDR1 is MNHEY, CDR2 SMNVEV (reference sequence). CDR3 length equals 16 residues. V was trimmed by 2 bases and J by 8 bases, leaving 18 bases between them.

Judged by abundance, this clonotype is medium-sized. The chain combines TRBV20-1 with TRBJ1-5, with 7 bases identical to TRBD1. The CDR3 contains 13 residues. Trimming removed 4 bases from V and 6 bases from J; junction bases left unmatched: 6. CDR1 and CDR2 from the germline V gene are DFQATT and SNEGSKA (reference sequence). The CDR3 here is CSATDRARQPQHF. CDR3 nucleotides: TGCAGTGCTACAGACAGGGCCCGTCAGCCCCAGCATTTT.

By sample share, this clonotype is medium-sized (0.01 to 0.1%). CDR3 sequence (DNA): TGCAGCGTTGAAAGTCGGTGGGAGGGGTCCTATGGCTACACCTTC. Protein product: CSVESRWEGSYGYTF. The chain has TRBV29-1 and TRBJ1-2; tentative D call: TRBD1 (5 bases). Germline CDR1 reads SQVTM; CDR2 reads ANQGSEA. The CDR3 runs 15 residues. V gave up 2 bases and J gave up 4 bases, with 17 bases separating them.

This clonotype has at least ten counts. The CDR3 region has the DNA TGCGCCAGCAGCTTCGGGGGTTGGACAGATACGCAGTATTTT. It specifies CASSFGGWTDTQYF. The V and J genes are TRBV5-1 and TRBJ2-3, with D perhaps matching TRBD2 (6 bases). The germline CDR1 and CDR2 sequences are SGHRS and YFSETQ. This CDR3 has 14 residues. Trimming removed 2 bases at V and 3 bases at J, with 10 bases between.

The CDR3 loop reads CASSSDVNNEQFF. The DNA for the CDR3 is TGTGCCAGCAGTTCGGACGTAAACAATGAGCAGTTCTTC. This chain connects TRBV2 to TRBJ2-1; D gene ambiguous. Per the germline V gene, CDR1 is SNHLY and CDR2 is FYNNEI. V was cut by 5 bases and J by 5 bases, with 10 bases left in between. The CDR3 runs to 13 residues.

This clonotype has more than one count but fewer than ten. This rearrangement joins TRBV7-2 to TRBJ2-1; D gene ambiguous. The CDR3 consists of 12 residues. The V and J ends lost 2 bases and 10 bases respectively, with 9 bases between them. Per the germline V gene, CDR1 is SGHTA and CDR2 is FQGNSA. CDR3 loop: CASSLPSSEQFF. The CDR3 DNA reads TGTGCCAGCAGCTTACCAAGTAGCGAGCAGTTCTTC.

This clonotype is deemed medium-sized. The chain couples TRBV19 to TRBJ1-5; unclear D gene. V lost 6 bases and J 0 bases, leaving 6 bases between the germline ends. The CDR3 has 13 amino acids. Germline values: CDR1 LNHDA, CDR2 SQIVND (reference sequence). CDR3 region: CASSQNSNQPQHF. The CDR3 nucleotides read TGTGCCAGTAGCCAAAATAGCAATCAGCCCCAGCATTTT.

This clonotype counts as medium-sized (0.01 to 0.1%). The V call is TRBV4-1, the J call TRBJ2-3, with 7 bases identical to TRBD1. This CDR3 has 16 amino acids. V was pared by 0 bases and J by 0 bases, with 3 bases of the junction left unmatched. Per the germline V gene, CDR1 is MGHRA and CDR2 is YSYEKL. The CDR3 spells CASSQDRDRSTDTQYF. The CDR3 DNA reads TGCGCCAGCAGCCAAGATAGGGACAGAAGCACAGATACGCAGTATTTT.

The sample holds many counts of this clonotype. V usage is TRBV29-1 and J usage is TRBJ1-5; no reliable D call. Trimming cost V 4 bases and J 4 bases, with 11 bases left between them. The CDR3 is 13 amino acids. Germline V gives CDR1 SQVTM, CDR2 ANQGSEA. This CDR3 is CSVGWQLNQPQHF. CDR3 bases: TGCAGCGTTGGATGGCAGTTAAATCAGCCCCAGCATTTT.

This clonotype was seen a handful of times. This rearrangement joins TRBV19 to TRBJ1-2; maybe TRBD1 (6 bases). Germline CDR1 LNHDA, CDR2 SQIVND (reference sequence). CDR3 size: 14 residues. V was shortened by 3 bases and J by 8 bases, with 16 bases between the two germline ends. The CDR3 DNA reads TGTGCCAGTAGTATTCCGGCGGGGGCGGCAGGCTACACCTTC. It encodes CASSIPAGAAGYTF.

This clonotype was counted between two and nine times. Here the CDR3 reads CASSRTTGTRVYEQYF. The CDR3 coding sequence is TGTGCCAGCAGCCGAACCACCGGGACTAGGGTTTACGAGCAGTACTTC. The chain combines TRBV3-1 with TRBJ2-7, with 8 bases fitting TRBD2. The V segment lost 4 bases and the J segment 4 bases; nucleotides outside the gene matches: 12. Germline V gene sequence: CDR1 LGHDT, CDR2 YNNKEL (reference sequence). The CDR3 totals 16 residues.

Within the sample, this clonotype is medium-sized. This chain joins TRBV5-5 and TRBJ1-5; tentative D call: TRBD1 (6 bases). Trimming removed 4 bases from V and 9 bases from J, with 14 bases in between. Germline-derived CDR1 and CDR2 are SGHKS and YYEKEE (reference sequence). The CDR3 has 13 residues. This chain's CDR3 is CASSQGGKLPQHF. DNA for the CDR3: TGTGCCAGCAGCCAAGGGGGGAAGCTGCCCCAGCATTTT.

This clonotype came up a few times. The chain uses TRBV29-1 and TRBJ1-2, with D possibly matching TRBD1 (6 bases). This CDR3 has 16 residues. Germline V gene data show CDR1 as SQVTM and CDR2 as ANQGSEA. CDR3 loop: CSYTRGIVFKGYGYTF. CDR3 bases: TGCAGTTATACGAGGGGGATCGTGTTTAAGGGCTATGGCTACACCTTC.

In this sample, this clonotype turned up many times. The rearrangement links TRBV19 to TRBJ2-3, with D unclear. Germline V gene data show CDR1 as LNHDA and CDR2 as SQIVND (reference sequence). The CDR3 runs to 13 residues. V dropped 6 bases and J dropped 0 bases, with 7 bases sitting between them. Here the CDR3 DNA reads TGTGCCAGTAGACAGCCTAGCACAGATACGCAGTATTTT. Its translation is CASRQPSTDTQYF.

This clonotype came up many times. The chain links TRBV6-5 to TRBJ2-3; 8 nucleotides match TRBD1. Unmatched junction bases numbered 10, after V lost 6 bases and J lost 5 bases. Germline values: CDR1 MNHEY, CDR2 SVGAGI. The CDR3 length is 15 residues. As DNA, the CDR3 is TGTGCCAGCAGGCACGGACAGGGTGGAGGAGATACGCAGTATTTT. Translation gives CASRHGQGGGDTQYF.